This TCR beta chain stems from a study of regulatory T cells in long-lasting Graves disease. The time point: newly diagnosed GD, antithyroid drugs for less than 3 months. Extracted PBMC RNA gave rise to the TCR library. General study points: Favoring TRBV28, TRBJ1-2 and TRBJ2-5 was a feature seen in persistent disease. Owing to a sample size that was small, accuracy may have been reduced. The researchers studied only peripheral blood, not thyroid tissue.

This CDR3 is 13 amino acids long. Looked up from germline, CDR1 is SSHAT and CDR2 is FNYEAQ (reference sequence). TCR beta libraries were built with iRepertoire HTBI primers and Arm-PCR of CDR3 regions. One entry per CDR3 protein, called by TCRdb with MiXCR from the multiplex PCR reads. The sample lists 400,000 to 550,000 distinct CDR3 sequences; around 15% were seen once. In its sample, this clonotype was seen a few times. No antigen is known for it. One junction end does not reproduce the germline sequence, and a read error may be involved. The data were also submitted as part of a second study, on T cells in Graves' hyperthyroidism and ophthalmopathy.

The material sequenced was peripheral blood mononuclear cells (PBMCs), taken at new diagnosis, from a patient treated with antithyroid drugs. V and J are TRBV7-7 and TRBJ2-2; no clear D. This receptor was taken from a woman in her 30s with Graves disease. The CDR3 loop is CASSLGPAGELFF. DNA for the CDR3: TGTGCTAGCAGCTTAGGACCCGCCGGGGAGCTGTTTTTT.